These T cell receptor beta chains were read from a single sample in a study of blood T cell repertoires in COVID-19. Here immunoSEQ multiplex PCR was the method, and the copy in TCRdb shows in-frame clones only, minus some. This sample carries hundreds of thousands of clones, about 90% of them seen once, and the ten largest clones take over 0.2%. Sequenced input: peripheral blood. The receptors were gathered from a woman aged 18 to 35 with acute or convalescent COVID-19. CDR3s include the opening cysteine and the closing phenylalanine or tryptophan. A D gene is named only where the DNA matches it firmly. Clone size, where shown, is once, few, many, or a class for clones that have expanded.

j_call	d_call	v_call	clone_size	cdr3_aa	cdr3_nt
TRBJ2-3	TRBD2	TRBV5-4	.	CASSFHQAGNTDTQYF	TGTGCCAGCAGCTTCCACCAAGCGGGGAATACAGATACGCAGTATTTT
TRBJ2-2	TRBD2	TRBV13	once	CASSLGRAGLNTGELFF	TGTGCCAGCAGCTTAGGCCGAGCGGGGTTGAACACCGGGGAGCTGTTTTTT
TRBJ1-1	.	TRBV6-2/TRBV6-3	.	CASSYGKNTEAFF	TGTGCCAGCAGTTATGGCAAGAACACTGAAGCTTTCTTT
TRBJ1-1	.	TRBV27	.	CASSLKPNTEAFF	TGTGCCAGCAGTTTAAAGCCGAACACTGAAGCTTTCTTT
TRBJ2-3	TRBD2	TRBV9	.	CASSQTSGGPRGDTQYF	TGTGCCAGCAGCCAGACTAGCGGGGGGCCTCGGGGAGATACGCAGTATTTT
TRBJ1-1	TRBD1	TRBV11-2	.	CASSLWLTGGNTEAFF	TGTGCCAGCAGCTTATGGTTGACAGGGGGAAACACTGAAGCTTTCTTT
TRBJ1-2	.	TRBV6-5	.	CASSNGHLYGYTF	TGTGCCAGCAGTAATGGACACCTTTATGGCTACACCTTC
TRBJ1-5	.	TRBV27	.	CASGLGGRGQPQHF	TGTGCCAGCGGATTAGGGGGACGAGGTCAGCCCCAGCATTTT
TRBJ2-3	.	TRBV30	.	CAWSAGGSDTQYF	TGTGCCTGGAGTGCCGGGGGTTCAGATACGCAGTATTTT
TRBJ2-6	.	TRBV21-1	.	CASSGPPGPQSLANVLTF	TGTGCCAGCAGCGGCCCCCCAGGGCCCCAAAGTTTGGCCAACGTCCTGACTTTC
TRBJ1-2	TRBD1	TRBV2	.	CASSGTGSKRGYTF	TGTGCCAGCAGTGGGACAGGGTCAAAAAGGGGCTACACCTTC
TRBJ1-3	.	TRBV30	.	CAWSVRWGGHSGNTIYF	TGTGCCTGGAGTGTACGGTGGGGGGGACACTCTGGAAACACCATATATTTT
TRBJ1-1	.	TRBV18	.	CASSEGALTEAFF	TGTGCCAGCTCGGAAGGGGCCCTAACTGAAGCTTTCTTT
TRBJ1-2	.	TRBV9	.	CASSDSQGYTF	TGTGCCAGCAGCGACAGTCAAGGCTACACCTTC
TRBJ2-7	.	TRBV18	.	CASSPTVYEQYF	TGTGCCAGCTCACCGACAGTCTACGAGCAGTACTTC
TRBJ1-1	.	TRBV21-1	.	CASSDPCGRDTEAFF	TGTGCCAGCAGCGACCCATGTGGGAGAGACACTGAAGCTTTCTTT
TRBJ2-7	.	TRBV4-3	.	CASSQDFASTYEQYF	TGCGCCAGCAGCCAAGATTTCGCCAGTACCTACGAGCAGTACTTC
TRBJ2-5	.	TRBV5-8	.	CASSRQKTQETQYF	TGTGCCAGCAGCCGACAGAAAACCCAAGAGACCCAGTACTTC
TRBJ1-2	.	TRBV7-2	.	CASSNRGFYGYTF	TGTGCCAGCAGCAACCGGGGTTTTTATGGCTACACCTTC
TRBJ1-2	.	TRBV6-5	.	CASSYTYTGPPTF	TGTGCCAGCAGTTACACCTACACAGGGCCCCCAACCTTC
TRBJ2-5	.	TRBV6-5	.	CASRRGQNQETQYF	TGTGCCAGCAGGCGTGGACAGAACCAAGAGACCCAGTACTTC
TRBJ1-5	.	TRBV5-5	.	CASSLVDYQPQHF	TGTGCCAGCAGCTTGGTAGACTATCAGCCCCAGCATTTT
TRBJ2-1	.	TRBV6-5	once	CASSYLATDNEQFF	TGTGCCAGCAGTTATTTAGCGACCGACAATGAGCAGTTCTTC
TRBJ1-3	.	TRBV11-2	.	CASSLGGSGNTIYF	TGTGCCAGCAGCTTAGGAGGGTCCGGAAACACCATATATTTT
TRBJ1-5	.	TRBV4-3	.	CASSQEVQGYGQPQHF	TGCGCCAGCAGCCAAGAAGTACAGGGCTACGGTCAGCCCCAGCATTTT
TRBJ1-1	.	TRBV27	.	CASSSPGDEAFF	TGTGCCAGCAGCTCTCCAGGGGATGAAGCTTTCTTT
TRBJ1-1	.	TRBV19	.	CASSIGRGGGTNTEAFF	TGTGCCAGTAGTATTGGGAGGGGAGGTGGCACCAACACTGAAGCTTTCTTT
TRBJ1-1	.	TRBV4-3	.	CASSYDLGGTEAFF	TGCGCCAGCAGCTACGACTTAGGTGGCACTGAAGCTTTCTTT
TRBJ1-1	.	TRBV18	.	CASSGGLDTEAFF	TGTGCCAGCTCAGGGGGCTTGGACACTGAAGCTTTCTTT
TRBJ2-7	TRBD2	TRBV12-3/TRBV12-4	.	CASSRDYYEQYF	TGTGCCAGCAGTAGGGACTACTACGAGCAGTACTTC
TRBJ1-1	.	TRBV28	.	CASRAPQGRGTEAFF	TGTGCCAGCAGGGCCCCACAGGGTAGGGGCACTGAAGCTTTCTTT
TRBJ2-3	TRBD1	TRBV6-5	.	CASSSGTGAVDTQYF	TGTGCCAGCAGCTCCGGGACAGGGGCGGTAGATACGCAGTATTTT
TRBJ2-2	.	TRBV12-2	.	CASRFGPRDTGELFF	TGTGCAAGTCGCTTCGGTCCTAGAGACACCGGGGAGCTGTTTTTT
TRBJ1-1	TRBD1	TRBV11-1	once	CASSSHRGAATEAFF	TGTGCCAGCAGCTCCCACAGGGGAGCCGCCACTGAAGCTTTCTTT
TRBJ1-4	.	TRBV10-3	.	CAISPEDEKLFF	TGTGCCATTAGCCCAGAAGATGAAAAACTGTTTTTT
TRBJ1-2	TRBD1	TRBV7-8	few	CASSPQAGQGIYGYTF	TGTGCCAGCAGCCCACAGGCGGGACAGGGGATCTATGGCTACACCTTC
TRBJ1-2	.	TRBV24-1	few	CATSDLTGGGYTF	TGTGCCACCAGTGATTTGACGGGGGGCGGCTACACCTTC
TRBJ1-6	.	TRBV6-2/TRBV6-3	.	CASSLIDGSSYNSPLHF	TGTGCCAGCAGTTTAATAGACGGGAGCTCCTATAATTCACCCCTCCACTTT
TRBJ1-2	TRBD1	TRBV18	.	CASSPLSGTDTSSFGGYTF	TGTGCCAGCTCACCCCTCTCCGGGACAGATACAAGCTCTTTCGGGGGCTACACCTTC
TRBJ2-3	.	TRBV4-1	.	CASSQVLLGTDTQYF	TGCGCCAGCAGCCAAGTTCTCCTCGGCACAGATACGCAGTATTTT
TRBJ1-4	.	TRBV9	.	CASSPSGKTNEKLFF	TGTGCCAGCAGCCCCTCGGGGAAGACTAATGAAAAACTGTTTTTT
TRBJ1-1	.	TRBV27	.	CASSLGQNTEAFF	TGTGCCAGCAGTTTAGGGCAGAACACTGAAGCTTTCTTT
TRBJ2-7	.	TRBV18	.	CASSSSGKTRYEQYF	TGTGCCAGCTCATCCTCAGGGAAGACACGCTACGAGCAGTACTTC
TRBJ2-7	.	TRBV21-1	.	CASSKDHSTYEQYF	TGTGCCAGCAGCAAAGATCACAGCACCTACGAGCAGTACTTC
TRBJ1-1	.	TRBV18	.	CASSPSLPGNTEAFF	TGTGCCAGCTCACCATCGTTGCCCGGGAACACTGAAGCTTTCTTT
TRBJ1-6	TRBD1	TRBV5-1	.	CASSLASPGTGSLHF	TGCGCCAGCAGCTTGGCGAGTCCCGGGACAGGGTCCCTCCACTTT
TRBJ1-4	TRBD1	TRBV5-1	once	CASSSTGGRGNEKLFF	TGCGCCAGCAGTTCGACAGGGGGCAGGGGTAATGAAAAACTGTTTTTT
TRBJ1-1	.	TRBV5-1	.	CASSLGGGSPEAFF	TGCGCCAGCAGCTTGGGGGGGGGATCCCCTGAAGCTTTCTTT
TRBJ1-1	TRBD1	TRBV15	.	CATNKGQADLYGFF	TGTGCCACCAACAAGGGACAGGCCGACCTATATGGTTTCTTT
TRBJ1-2	.	TRBV2	.	CASSDPGESGYTF	TGTGCCAGCAGTGATCCGGGGGAGAGTGGCTACACCTTC
TRBJ1-1	TRBD1	TRBV5-1	.	CASTRSGDRGSTEAFF	TGCGCCAGCACCCGGAGCGGGGACAGGGGGTCCACTGAAGCTTTCTTT
TRBJ1-4	.	TRBV5-1	.	CASSTIPGNEKLFF	TGCGCCAGCAGCACTATACCGGGGAATGAAAAACTGTTTTTT
TRBJ2-7	.	TRBV2	.	CASSGPPPRREQYF	TGTGCCAGCAGTGGCCCTCCACCCAGGAGGGAGCAGTACTTC